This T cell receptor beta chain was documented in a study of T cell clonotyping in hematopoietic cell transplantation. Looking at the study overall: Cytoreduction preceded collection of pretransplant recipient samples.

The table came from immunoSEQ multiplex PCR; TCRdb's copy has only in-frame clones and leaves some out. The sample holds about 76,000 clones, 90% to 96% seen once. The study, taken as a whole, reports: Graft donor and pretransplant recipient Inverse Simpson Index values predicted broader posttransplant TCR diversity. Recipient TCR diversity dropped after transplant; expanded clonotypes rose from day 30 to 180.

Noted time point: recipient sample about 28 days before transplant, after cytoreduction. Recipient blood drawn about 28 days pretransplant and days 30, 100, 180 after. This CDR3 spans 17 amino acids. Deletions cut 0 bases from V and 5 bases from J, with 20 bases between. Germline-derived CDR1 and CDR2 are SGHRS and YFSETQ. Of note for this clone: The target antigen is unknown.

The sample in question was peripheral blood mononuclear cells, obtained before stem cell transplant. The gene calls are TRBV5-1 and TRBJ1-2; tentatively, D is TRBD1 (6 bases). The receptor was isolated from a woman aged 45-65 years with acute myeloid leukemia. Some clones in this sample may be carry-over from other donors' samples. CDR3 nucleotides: TGCGCCAGCAGCTTGGGCCAACTTCGGACAGCTTTATATGGCTACACCTTC. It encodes CASSLGQLRTALYGYTF.